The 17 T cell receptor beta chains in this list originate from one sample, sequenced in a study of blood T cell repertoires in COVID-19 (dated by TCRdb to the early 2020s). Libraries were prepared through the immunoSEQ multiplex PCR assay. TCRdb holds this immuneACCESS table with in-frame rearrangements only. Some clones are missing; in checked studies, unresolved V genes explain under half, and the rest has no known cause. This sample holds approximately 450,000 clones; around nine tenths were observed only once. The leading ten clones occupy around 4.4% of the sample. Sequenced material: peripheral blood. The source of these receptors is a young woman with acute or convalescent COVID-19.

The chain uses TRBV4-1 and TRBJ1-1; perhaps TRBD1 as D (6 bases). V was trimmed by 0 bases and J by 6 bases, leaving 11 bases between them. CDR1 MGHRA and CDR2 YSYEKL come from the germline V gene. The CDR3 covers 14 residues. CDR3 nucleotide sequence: TGCGCCAGCAGCCAAGAAGGGGGGGAGGCTGAAGCTTTCTTT. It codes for CASSQEGGEAEAFF.

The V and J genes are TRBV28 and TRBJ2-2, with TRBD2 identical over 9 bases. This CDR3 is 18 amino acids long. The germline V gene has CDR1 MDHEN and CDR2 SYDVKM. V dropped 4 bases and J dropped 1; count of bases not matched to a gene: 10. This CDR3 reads CASSSRGGGLGNTGELFF. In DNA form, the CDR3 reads TGTGCCAGCAGTTCTCGCGGGGGGGGCCTAGGGAACACCGGGGAGCTGTTTTTT.

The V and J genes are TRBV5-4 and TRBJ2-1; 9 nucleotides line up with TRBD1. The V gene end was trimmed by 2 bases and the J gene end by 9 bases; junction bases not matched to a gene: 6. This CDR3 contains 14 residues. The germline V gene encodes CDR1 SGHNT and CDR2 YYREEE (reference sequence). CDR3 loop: CASSFPGTGSEQFF. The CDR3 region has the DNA TGTGCCAGCAGCTTCCCCGGGACAGGGAGTGAGCAGTTCTTC. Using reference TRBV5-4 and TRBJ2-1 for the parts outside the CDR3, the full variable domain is ETGVTQSPTHLIKTRGQQVTLRCSSQSGHNTVSWYQQALGQGPQFIFQYYREEENGRGNFPPRFSGLQFPNYSSELNVNALELDDSALYLCASSFPGTGSEQFFGPGTRLTVL.

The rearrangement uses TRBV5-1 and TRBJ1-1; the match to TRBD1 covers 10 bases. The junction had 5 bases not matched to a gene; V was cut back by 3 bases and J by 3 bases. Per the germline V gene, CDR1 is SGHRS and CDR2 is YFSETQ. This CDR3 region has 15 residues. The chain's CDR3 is CASSSGTGVDTEAFF. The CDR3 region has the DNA TGCGCCAGCAGCTCGGGGACAGGGGTGGACACTGAAGCTTTCTTT.

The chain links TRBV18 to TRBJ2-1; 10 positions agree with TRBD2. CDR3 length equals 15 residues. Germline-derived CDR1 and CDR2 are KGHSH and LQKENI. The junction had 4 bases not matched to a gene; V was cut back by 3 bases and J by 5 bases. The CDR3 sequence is CASSPLAGEHNEQFF. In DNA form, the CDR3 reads TGTGCCAGCTCACCCCTAGCGGGGGAGCACAATGAGCAGTTCTTC.

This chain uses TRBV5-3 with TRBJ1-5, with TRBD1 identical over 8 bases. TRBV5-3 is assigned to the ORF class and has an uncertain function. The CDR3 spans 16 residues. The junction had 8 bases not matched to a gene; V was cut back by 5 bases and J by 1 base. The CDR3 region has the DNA TGTGCCAGAAGACCAGACAGGGGCCCAAGCAATCAGCCCCAGCATTTT. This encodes CARRPDRGPSNQPQHF.

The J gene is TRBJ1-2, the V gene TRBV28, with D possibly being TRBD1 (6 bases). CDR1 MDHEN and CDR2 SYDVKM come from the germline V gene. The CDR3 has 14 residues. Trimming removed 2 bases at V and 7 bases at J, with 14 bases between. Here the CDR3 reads CASSLGGGASGYTF. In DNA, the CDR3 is TGTGCCAGCAGTTTAGGTGGGGGCGCCTCTGGCTACACCTTC.

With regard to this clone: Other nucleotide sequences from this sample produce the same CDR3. CDR3 bases: TGTGCCACCAGTGTCAGGGGATCCTCCTACAATGAGCAGTTCTTC. It translates to CATSVRGSSYNEQFF. The chain is built from TRBV24-1 and TRBJ2-1; D is possibly TRBD1 (6 bases). The germline CDR1 and CDR2 sequences are KGHDR and SFDVKD. The ends were cut back, 5 bases at V and 0 bases at J, with 10 bases in the middle. This CDR3 region has 15 residues.

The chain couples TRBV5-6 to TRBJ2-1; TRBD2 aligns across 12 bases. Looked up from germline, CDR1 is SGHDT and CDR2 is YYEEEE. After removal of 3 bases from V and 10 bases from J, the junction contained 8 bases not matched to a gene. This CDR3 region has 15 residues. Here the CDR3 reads CASSYSSGGAAEQFF. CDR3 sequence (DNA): TGTGCCAGCAGCTACTCTAGCGGGGGGGCAGCGGAGCAGTTCTTC.

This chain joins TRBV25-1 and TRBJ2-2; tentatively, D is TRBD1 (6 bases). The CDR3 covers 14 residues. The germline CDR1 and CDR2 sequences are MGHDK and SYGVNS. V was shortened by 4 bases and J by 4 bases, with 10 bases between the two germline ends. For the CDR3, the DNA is TGTGCCAGCAGTGTCCAGGGGAGCACCGGGGAGCTGTTTTTT. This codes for CASSVQGSTGELFF.

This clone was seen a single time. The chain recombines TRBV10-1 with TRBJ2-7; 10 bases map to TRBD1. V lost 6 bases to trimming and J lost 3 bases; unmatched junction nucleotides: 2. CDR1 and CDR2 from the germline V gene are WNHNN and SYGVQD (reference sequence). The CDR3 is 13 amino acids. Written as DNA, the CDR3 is TGCGCCAGCAGCCGGGACAGGGGCTACGAGCAGTACTTC. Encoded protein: CASSRDRGYEQYF.

CDR3 DNA sequence: TGTGCCAGCAGTTCCGGGACAGGACAAATATATAGCAATCAGCCCCAGCATTTT. Protein product: CASSSGTGQIYSNQPQHF. The chain employs TRBV28 and TRBJ1-5, with 8 positions matching TRBD1. The trim removed 4 bases at V and 0 bases at J, leaving 11 bases unmatched. CDR1 is MDHEN, CDR2 SYDVKM, per germline. The CDR3 runs 18 residues.

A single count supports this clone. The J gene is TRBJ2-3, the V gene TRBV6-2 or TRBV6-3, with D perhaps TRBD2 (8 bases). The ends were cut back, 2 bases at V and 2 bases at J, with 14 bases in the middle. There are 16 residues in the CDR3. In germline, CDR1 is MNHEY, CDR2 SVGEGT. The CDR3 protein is CASSYPGGLVTDTQYF. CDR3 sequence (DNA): TGTGCCAGCAGTTACCCAGGGGGACTAGTCACAGATACGCAGTATTTT.

CDR3 protein: CASSQTREKSSYEQYF. CDR3 sequence (DNA): TGCGCCAGCAGTCAAACGCGGGAGAAGAGCTCCTACGAGCAGTACTTC. This chain uses TRBV23-1 with TRBJ2-7, with TRBD2 matching 7 bases. TRBV23-1 is sorted into the ORF group, with uncertain function. The CDR3 contains 16 residues. V was pared by 2 bases and J by 0 bases, with 7 bases of the junction left unmatched.

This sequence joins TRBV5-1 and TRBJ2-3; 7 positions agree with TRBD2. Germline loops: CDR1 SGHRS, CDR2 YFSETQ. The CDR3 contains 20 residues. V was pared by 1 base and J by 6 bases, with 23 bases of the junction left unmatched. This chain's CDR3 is CASSLRLAGETNIPGDTQYF. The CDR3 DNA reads TGCGCCAGCAGCTTGAGGTTGGCGGGGGAAACCAATATCCCAGGGGATACGCAGTATTTT. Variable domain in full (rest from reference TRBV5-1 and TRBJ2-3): KAGVTQTPRYLIKTRGQQVTLSCSPISGHRSVSWYQQTPGQGLQFLFEYFSETQRNKGNFPGRFSGRQFSNSRSEMNVSTLELGDSALYLCASSLRLAGETNIPGDTQYFGPGTRLTVL.

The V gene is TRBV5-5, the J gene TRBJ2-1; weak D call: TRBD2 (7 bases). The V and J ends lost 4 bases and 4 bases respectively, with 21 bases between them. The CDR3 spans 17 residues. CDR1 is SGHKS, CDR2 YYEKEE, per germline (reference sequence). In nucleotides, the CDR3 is TGTGCCAGCAGCCTAGCCCCGGGGAGGGGGGGGTACAATGAGCAGTTCTTC. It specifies CASSLAPGRGGYNEQFF.

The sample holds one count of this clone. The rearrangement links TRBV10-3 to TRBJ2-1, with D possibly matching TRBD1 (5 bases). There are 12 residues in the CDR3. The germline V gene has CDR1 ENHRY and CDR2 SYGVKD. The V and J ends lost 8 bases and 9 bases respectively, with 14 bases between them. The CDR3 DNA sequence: TGTGCCATCGGGGCGCAGGGCGGTGAGCAGTTCTTC. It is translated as CAIGAQGGEQFF.